This TCR beta chain was sequenced during a study of human T cells and chemical hapten exposure. Regarding time point: pre-sensitization, week 0. The treatment was: therapeutic diphenylcyclopropenone sensitization with weekly scalp DPC. Germline CDR1 is MDHEN and CDR2 is SYDVKM. This CDR3 has 14 amino acids. Trimming pared 4 bases from V and 6 bases from J, leaving 16 bases between. Within the library, unique molecular identifiers were attached to each individual cDNA molecule. Authors' analysis steps: Samples contained a median of about 100,000 TCRs, with a range of roughly 20,000 to 690,600. TCRdb analysed the RACE reads with MiXCR anew, one entry per CDR3 protein. The V and J calls and clone size are TCRdb's, not the authors'. The sample shows approximately 370,000 distinct CDR3 sequences, about 5% of them seen only once. This clonotype was counted only a few times.

This chain joins TRBV28 and TRBJ2-7; D might be TRBD1 (5 bases). The clonotype was recovered from a woman aged 18-30 years with alopecia areata. Some clones in this sample may be carry-over from other donors' samples. Sample: whole blood, taken in connection with sensitization to the hapten diphenylcyclopropenone (DPC). Here the CDR3 DNA reads TGTGCCAGCAGTTCCCTGGACACGGTAGGCGAGCAGTACTTC. Translating gives CASSSLDTVGEQYF.